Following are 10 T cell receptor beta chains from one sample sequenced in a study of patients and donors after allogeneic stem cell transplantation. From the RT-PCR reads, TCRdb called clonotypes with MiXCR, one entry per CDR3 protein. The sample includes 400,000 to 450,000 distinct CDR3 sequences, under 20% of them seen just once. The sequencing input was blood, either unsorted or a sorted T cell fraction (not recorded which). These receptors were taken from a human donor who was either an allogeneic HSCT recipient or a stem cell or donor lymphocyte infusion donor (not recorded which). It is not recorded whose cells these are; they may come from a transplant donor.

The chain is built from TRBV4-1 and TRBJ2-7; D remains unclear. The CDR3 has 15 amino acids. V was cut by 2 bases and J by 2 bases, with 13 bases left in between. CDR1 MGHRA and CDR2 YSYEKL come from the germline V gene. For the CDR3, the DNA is TGCGCCAGCAGCCAAAGGGCAGGTTCCACCTACGAGCAGTACTTC. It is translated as CASSQRAGSTYEQYF.

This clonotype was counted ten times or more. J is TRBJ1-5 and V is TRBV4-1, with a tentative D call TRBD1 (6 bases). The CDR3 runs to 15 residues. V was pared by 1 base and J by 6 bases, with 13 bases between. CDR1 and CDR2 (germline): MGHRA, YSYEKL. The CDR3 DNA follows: TGCGCCAGCAGCCAAGGGGATGGGGGGGCTCAGCCCCAGCATTTT. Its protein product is CASSQGDGGAQPQHF.

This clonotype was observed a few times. CDR3 bases: TGCAGTGCTAGAGATCAAACAGGAGACACTGAAGCTTTCTTT. Translating gives CSARDQTGDTEAFF. The genes are TRBV20-1 and TRBJ1-1; D might be TRBD1 (5 bases). CDR3 length: 14 amino acids. V was pared by 0 bases and J by 3 bases, with 11 bases between. Per germline, CDR1 DFQATT and CDR2 SNEGSKA (reference sequence).

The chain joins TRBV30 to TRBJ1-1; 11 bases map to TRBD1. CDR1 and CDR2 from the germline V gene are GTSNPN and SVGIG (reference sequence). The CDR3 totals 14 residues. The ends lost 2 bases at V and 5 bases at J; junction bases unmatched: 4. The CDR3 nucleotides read TGTGCCTGGAGTTTGGACAGGGGGCGTACTGAAGCTTTCTTT. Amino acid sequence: CAWSLDRGRTEAFF. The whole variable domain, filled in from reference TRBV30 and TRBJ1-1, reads SQTIHQWPATLVQPVGSPLSLECTVEGTSNPNLYWYRQAAGRGLQLLFYSVGIGQISSEVPQNLSASRPQDRQFILSSKKLLLSDSGFYLCAWSLDRGRTEAFFGQGTRLTVV.

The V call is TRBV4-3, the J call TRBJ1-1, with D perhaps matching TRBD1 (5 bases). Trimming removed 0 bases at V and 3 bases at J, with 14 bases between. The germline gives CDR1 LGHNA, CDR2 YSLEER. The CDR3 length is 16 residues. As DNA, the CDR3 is TGCGCCAGCAGCCAAGATCGAGGAGGGGCTGACACTGAAGCTTTCTTT. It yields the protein CASSQDRGGADTEAFF.

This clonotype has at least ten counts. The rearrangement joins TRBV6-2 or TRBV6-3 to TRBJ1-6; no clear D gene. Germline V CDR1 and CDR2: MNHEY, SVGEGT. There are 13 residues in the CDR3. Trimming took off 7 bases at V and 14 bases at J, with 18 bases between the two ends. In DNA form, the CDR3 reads TGTGCCAGCACCCAGTGGAGTGCGGGTTCCCTCCACTTT. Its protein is CASTQWSAGSLHF.

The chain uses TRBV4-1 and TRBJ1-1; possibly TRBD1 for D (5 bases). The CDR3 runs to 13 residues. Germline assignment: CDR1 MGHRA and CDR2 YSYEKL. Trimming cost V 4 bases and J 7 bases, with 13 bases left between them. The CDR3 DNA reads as TGCGCCAGCAGCCTCCCGCAGGGAGGTGAAGCTTTCTTT. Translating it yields CASSLPQGGEAFF.

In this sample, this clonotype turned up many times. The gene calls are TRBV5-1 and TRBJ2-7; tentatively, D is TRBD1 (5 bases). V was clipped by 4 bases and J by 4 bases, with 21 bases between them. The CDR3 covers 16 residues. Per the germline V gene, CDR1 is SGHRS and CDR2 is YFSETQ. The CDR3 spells CASSLEIQGTRYEQYF. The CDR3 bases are TGCGCCAGCAGCCTGGAGATTCAGGGTACGAGATACGAGCAGTACTTC. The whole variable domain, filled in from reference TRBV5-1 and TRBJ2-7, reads KAGVTQTPRYLIKTRGQQVTLSCSPISGHRSVSWYQQTPGQGLQFLFEYFSETQRNKGNFPGRFSGRQFSNSRSEMNVSTLELGDSALYLCASSLEIQGTRYEQYFGPGTRLTVT.

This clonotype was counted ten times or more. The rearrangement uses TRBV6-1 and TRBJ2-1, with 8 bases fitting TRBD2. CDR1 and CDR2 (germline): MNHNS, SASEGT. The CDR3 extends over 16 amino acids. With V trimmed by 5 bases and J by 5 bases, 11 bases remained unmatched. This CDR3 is CASSQPPGLEDNEQFF. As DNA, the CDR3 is TGTGCCAGCAGTCAACCTCCGGGACTAGAAGACAATGAGCAGTTCTTC.

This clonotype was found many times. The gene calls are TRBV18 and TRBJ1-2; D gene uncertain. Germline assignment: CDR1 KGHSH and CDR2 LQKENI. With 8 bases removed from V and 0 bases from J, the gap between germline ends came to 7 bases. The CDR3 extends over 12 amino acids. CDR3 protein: CASSPTNYGYTF. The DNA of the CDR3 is TGTGCCAGCAGTCCGACTAACTATGGCTACACCTTC.